These 18 T cell receptor beta chains were all obtained from the same sample, sequenced in a study of T cell changes during pregnancy in multiple sclerosis. Repertoires were generated with immunoSEQ multiplex PCR, while TCRdb's copy carries only in-frame clones and drops some. The sample records roughly 46,000 clones, approximately 94% being singletons. Material: CD8+ T cells from peripheral blood mononuclear cells, obtained in the first trimester of pregnancy. These receptors all come from a female donor with multiple sclerosis, enrolled in a pregnancy study.

The CDR3 spells CASSLGSVYEQYF. The CDR3 nucleotides read TGCGCCAGCAGCTTGGGTAGCGTCTACGAGCAGTACTTC. This chain joins TRBV5-1 and TRBJ2-7; possibly TRBD2 for D (5 bases). The CDR3 consists of 13 residues. Germline lookup yields CDR1 SGHRS and CDR2 YFSETQ. V lost 0 bases and J 3 bases, leaving 7 bases between the germline ends.

The gene calls are TRBV25-1 and TRBJ2-7, with 9 bases fitting TRBD1. V lost 2 bases to trimming and J lost 5 bases; unmatched junction nucleotides: 7. Germline V gene data show CDR1 as MGHDK and CDR2 as SYGVNS. The CDR3 sequence is 15 residues long. CDR3 sequence (DNA): TGTGCCAGCAGTGAAACGGACAGGGGATCGGACGAGCAGTACTTC. Translation gives CASSETDRGSDEQYF.

The chain employs TRBV27 and TRBJ2-3; 7 positions match TRBD1. Germline V gives CDR1 MNHEY, CDR2 SMNVEV (reference sequence). CDR3 length: 15 amino acids. With 5 bases clipped from V and 4 bases from J, the junction kept 9 bases outside the gene matches. The CDR3 nucleotides are TGTGCCAGCAGTCCCCGGGCCAGGGGGTCAGATACGCAGTATTTT. Its protein product is CASSPRARGSDTQYF.

This sequence joins TRBV5-1 and TRBJ2-2, with D hard to call. CDR1 and CDR2 from the germline V gene are SGHRS and YFSETQ. This CDR3 is 13 amino acids long. The germline V and J ends were trimmed by 6 bases and 4 bases, with 10 bases remaining between them. The CDR3 DNA reads TGCGCCAGCACTCAAGCCCCCACCGGGGAGCTGTTTTTT. Protein sequence: CASTQAPTGELFF.

This clone turned up a few times. The CDR3 nucleotides read TGTGCCAGCAGTGAAGCTGGACTTGGAAACACCATATATTTT. Protein product: CASSEAGLGNTIYF. The rearrangement uses TRBV2 and TRBJ1-3; no definite D call. V lost 0 bases and J lost 3, with 6 bases in between. Germline values: CDR1 SNHLY, CDR2 FYNNEI. There are 14 residues in the CDR3.

V and J are TRBV12-2 and TRBJ1-1; whether TRBD1, the table's D call, matches the DNA was not checked. TRBV12-2 is annotated as a pseudogene. There are 15 residues in the CDR3. CDR3 DNA: TGTGCAAGTCGCTCCCCCGGGGCCAGGGGCACTGAAGCTTTCTTT. Translation gives CASRSPGARGTEAFF.

The J gene is TRBJ2-2, the V gene TRBV2, with a weak D call TRBD1 (6 bases). Germline V gene sequence: CDR1 SNHLY, CDR2 FYNNEI. Trimming cost V 1 base and J 3 bases, with 9 bases left between them. This CDR3 has 15 residues. The DNA of the CDR3 is TGTGCCAGCAGTGAAGGGCAGGGGTACACCGGGGAGCTGTTTTTT. Translated: CASSEGQGYTGELFF.

As DNA, the CDR3 is TGTGCCAGCAGAGGGGACAGATTTACAGATACGCAGTATTTT. Amino acids: CASRGDRFTDTQYF. The chain joins TRBV25-1 to TRBJ2-3, with TRBD1 matching 7 bases. CDR3 length: 14 amino acids. Germline CDR1 MGHDK, CDR2 SYGVNS. The junction had 6 bases not matched to a gene; V was cut back by 6 bases and J by 3 bases.

The chain joins TRBV11-2 to TRBJ1-2; 7 bases are a match to TRBD1. J gave up 1 base and V 4 bases, and 6 bases lay outside the gene matches. From germline, CDR1 is SGHAT and CDR2 FQNNGV. The CDR3 consists of 15 residues. CDR3 protein: CASSSGDSLNYGYTF. Here the CDR3 DNA reads TGTGCCAGCAGCTCGGGGGACAGCCTTAACTATGGCTACACCTTC.

J is TRBJ2-2 and V is TRBV25-1; D remains unclear. V was clipped by 1 base and J by 1 base, with 4 bases between them. This CDR3 spans 14 amino acids. Germline V lookup: CDR1 MGHDK, CDR2 SYGVNS. The CDR3 DNA is TGTGCCAGCAGTGAATTCGGGAACACCGGGGAGCTGTTTTTT. This gives the protein CASSEFGNTGELFF.

This clone was picked up one time. The chain uses TRBV11-3 and TRBJ2-7; perhaps TRBD2 as D (5 bases). The V and J ends lost 0 bases and 6 bases respectively, with 6 bases between them. In germline, CDR1 is SGHNT, CDR2 YENEEA. This CDR3 has 12 residues. The CDR3 coding sequence is TGTGCCAGCAGCTTAGACAGCGGCGAGCAGTACTTC. Amino acids: CASSLDSGEQYF.

This chain connects TRBV21-1 to TRBJ2-7; TRBD1, the table's D call, lacks a check against the DNA. TRBV21-1 is marked as a pseudogene. CDR3 length equals 19 residues. CDR3 nucleotide sequence: TGTGCCAGCAGCAAACCGGGACAAGAATGGGAAGCGCGCTCCTACGAGCAGTACTTC. Its protein product is CASSKPGQEWEARSYEQYF.

The chain carries TRBV23-1 and TRBJ2-4; D is possibly TRBD1 (5 bases). TRBV23-1 carries the ORF label, with uncertain function. CDR3 length: 18 amino acids. Trimming removed 1 base at V and 5 bases at J, with 21 bases between. CDR3 amino acids: CASSQFSGPRADQNIQYF. CDR3 in DNA: TGCGCCAGCAGTCAATTTTCAGGGCCCAGGGCGGACCAAAACATTCAGTACTTC.

The gene calls are TRBV28 and TRBJ2-2; TRBD2 matches 7 bases. This CDR3 spans 14 amino acids. CDR1 and CDR2 (germline): MDHEN, SYDVKM. V was pared by 6 bases and J by 9 bases, with 10 bases of the junction left unmatched. DNA for the CDR3: TGTGCCAGCAGCCTCGGGGAGGGGATAAGGGAGCTGTTTTTT. Translating gives CASSLGEGIRELFF.

The chain links TRBV9 to TRBJ2-1, with 11 bases lining up with TRBD2. The germline CDR1 and CDR2 sequences are SGDLS and YYNGEE. With 3 bases clipped from V and 6 bases from J, the junction kept 2 bases outside the gene matches. The CDR3 runs to 14 residues. The CDR3 region has the DNA TGTGCCAGCAGCGCCGGACTAGCGGGCAATGAGCAGTTCTTC. Its translation is CASSAGLAGNEQFF.

This clone is medium-sized by share. V and J are TRBV28 and TRBJ2-7, with D hard to call. Germline CDR1 reads MDHEN; CDR2 reads SYDVKM. The CDR3 runs 14 residues. Trimming cost V 6 bases and J 1 base, with 13 bases left between them. The CDR3: CASRPQPGSYEQYF. CDR3 in DNA: TGTGCCAGCAGGCCCCAACCGGGTTCCTACGAGCAGTACTTC.

J is TRBJ2-7 and V is TRBV2; no clear D. V lost 4 bases and J lost 0, with 10 bases in between. The CDR3 loop spans 14 amino acids. Looked up from germline, CDR1 is SNHLY and CDR2 is FYNNEI. In nucleotides, the CDR3 is TGTGCCAGCAGTGGAGAAGTGAGCTCCTACGAGCAGTACTTC. Protein: CASSGEVSSYEQYF. Drawing the rest from reference TRBV2 and TRBJ2-7, the complete variable domain is EPEVTQTPSHQVTQMGQEVILRCVPISNHLYFYWYRQILGQKVEFLVSFYNNEISEKSEIFDDQFSVERPDGSNFTLKIRSTKLEDSAMYFCASSGEVSSYEQYFGPGTRLTVT.

The chain is built from TRBV5-1 and TRBJ2-3; weak D call: TRBD2 (6 bases). Trimming took off 4 bases at V and 1 base at J, with 19 bases between the two ends. The CDR3 consists of 17 residues. CDR1 is SGHRS and CDR2 is YFSETQ in the germline V gene. CDR3 nucleotide sequence: TGCGCCAGCAGCCCTGCGCGGGACCTCATTCGCACAGATACGCAGTATTTT. Residues: CASSPARDLIRTDTQYF.